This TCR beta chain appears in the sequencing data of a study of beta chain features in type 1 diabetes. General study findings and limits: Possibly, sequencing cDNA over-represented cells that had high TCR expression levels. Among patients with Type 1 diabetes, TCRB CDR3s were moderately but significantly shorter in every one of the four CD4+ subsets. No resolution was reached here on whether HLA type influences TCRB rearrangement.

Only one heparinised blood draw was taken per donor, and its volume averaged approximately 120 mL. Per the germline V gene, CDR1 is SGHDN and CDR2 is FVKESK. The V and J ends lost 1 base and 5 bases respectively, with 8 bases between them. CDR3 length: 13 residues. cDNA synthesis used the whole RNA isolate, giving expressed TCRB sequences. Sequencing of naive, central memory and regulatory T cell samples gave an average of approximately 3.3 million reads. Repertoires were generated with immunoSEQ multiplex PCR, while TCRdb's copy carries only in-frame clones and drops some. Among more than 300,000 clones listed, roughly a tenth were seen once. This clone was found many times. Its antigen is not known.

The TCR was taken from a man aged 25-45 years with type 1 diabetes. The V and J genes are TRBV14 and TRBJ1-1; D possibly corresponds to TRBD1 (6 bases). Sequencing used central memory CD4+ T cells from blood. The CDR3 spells CASSQGTGTEAFF. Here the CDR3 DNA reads TGTGCCAGCAGCCAAGGCACAGGGACTGAAGCTTTCTTT.